These T cell receptor beta chains were read from a single sample in a study of cytomegalovirus exposure and HLA in healthy donors. Profiling relied on immunoSEQ multiplex PCR, and the TCRdb table lists in-frame clones only, not all of them. The data contain about 120,000 clones, roughly four fifths of them seen just once; the ten biggest clones take up 1.5% to 2%. Sequencing used PBMCs. The receptors stem from a man aged 40-49 years in good health and CMV-seronegative. The CDR3 runs from the conserved cysteine through the conserved F or W. D genes are given only for firm matches.

v_call d_call cdr3_aa
TRBV7-6 . CASSLQPINTEAFF
TRBV19 TRBD2 CASSVVSSGADTQYF
TRBV18 TRBD1 CASSPAGGSNQPQHF
TRBV7-3 TRBD2 CASSPSGMSSYEQYF
TRBV5-4 . CASSSGGPYSGANVLTF
TRBV30 . CAWSGAARWSGYTF
TRBV28 TRBD1 CASMTPPGQGRHEQFF
TRBV27 . CASSLRPQGKHEQYF
TRBV6-6 . CASSYGLMSEAFF
TRBV6-1 TRBD1 CASSSRDRGNEQFF
TRBV5-3 . CARSFQGGGNQPQHF
TRBV7-2 TRBD1 CASSRGDRGFGGYTF
TRBV7-7 TRBD2 CASSYRTSGGTGELFF
TRBV2 . CASIKGHVQETQYF
TRBV29-1 . CSALRRGMNTGELFF
TRBV13 TRBD1 CASSLDRGHEQYF
TRBV4-1 TRBD1 CASSLDRGRDTQYF
TRBV2 TRBD2 CASSGEGAGANVLTF
TRBV18 . CASSPSGTARGGWYF
TRBV27 . CASSLSFSNYGYTF
TRBV18 TRBD1 CASSKAGTGDEQYF
TRBV9 TRBD1 CASSVTGRLNTEAFF
TRBV19 . CASRGATTNQPQHF
TRBV6-5 . CASSYRDSRGEQFF
TRBV11-2 . CASSPNPSGLGGELFF
TRBV28 TRBD1 CASGTGGLGANGLTF
TRBV5-1 TRBD1 CASSIDRGPLNTEAFF
TRBV7-2 . CASSLAQDLSTGQYF
TRBV4-1 TRBD1 CASSQDPLQGLHEQYF
TRBV2 . CASRGTTGSGELFF
TRBV15 . CATSRRVSWEKLFF
TRBV10-2 TRBD2 CASKETSGSTGELFF
TRBV9 . CASSETPHLRDTEAFF